One T cell receptor beta chain is described in this entry. The source of the sample is a study of T cell responses to AZD1222 COVID-19 vaccine. The germline V and J ends were trimmed by 4 bases and 5 bases, with 13 bases remaining between them. Germline CDR1 SGHRS, CDR2 YFSETQ. This CDR3 is 14 amino acids long. Profiling relied on immunoSEQ multiplex PCR, and the TCRdb table lists in-frame clones only, not all of them. This table has about 190,000 clones, about 94% appearing once. The rearrangement joins TRBV5-1 to TRBJ1-5; the D gene is possibly TRBD1 (5 bases). The TCR was taken from an adult in good health. The material sequenced was peripheral blood, taken on day 0 of AZD1222 vaccination. The CDR3 spells CASSARTGDQPQHF. CDR3 nucleotides: TGCGCCAGCAGCGCTCGGACGGGGGATCAGCCCCAGCATTTT.